These 14 T cell receptor beta chains originate from one sample sequenced in a study of molecular identifiers for immune sequencing clone quantification. TCRdb fed the PCR reads into MiXCR, producing one record per CDR3 protein. This table holds some 580,000 distinct CDR3 sequences, approximately 24% found once. Sequences were obtained from naive CD8+ T cells from blood, with Jurkat cell RNA spiked in. Subset: FACS-sorted CD8+CD4-CCR7+CD45RA+ naive T cells. The receptor set was obtained from a human donor in good health. Some libraries in this study had Jurkat cell RNA spiked in.

This clonotype was counted ten times or more. This chain uses TRBV4-2 with TRBJ2-5; 12 bases agree with TRBD2. V trimming: 4 bases; J trimming: 5 bases; junction bases outside the gene matches: 8. Germline V gene lookup returns CDR1 LGHNA and CDR2 YNFKEQ. The CDR3 totals 16 residues. The CDR3 nucleotides read TGTGCCAGCAGCCGCCGACTAGCGGGGGTTCTGGAGACCCAGTACTTC. It is translated as CASSRRLAGVLETQYF.

In this sample, this clonotype turned up many times. This chain links TRBV5-4 with TRBJ2-7, with D perhaps matching TRBD1 (6 bases). Germline CDR1 and CDR2: SGHNT and YYREEE (reference sequence). This CDR3 region has 14 residues. Trimming took 2 bases from V and 3 from J, leaving 12 bases between them. CDR3 loop: CASSFRGSRYEQYF. CDR3 DNA: TGTGCCAGCAGCTTTAGGGGGTCCCGCTACGAGCAGTACTTC.

This clonotype was seen ten or more times. An end of the junction differs from the germline gene, which may be a read error. This chain links TRBV13 with TRBJ2-3, with TRBD2 matching over 11 bases. The CDR3 loop spans 14 amino acids. CDR1 and CDR2 from the germline V gene are PRHDT and FYEKMQ (reference sequence). CDR3: CASSFGTSGNGRFF. The DNA of the CDR3 is TGTGCCAGCAGCTTCGGGACTAGCGGTAACGGGAGGTTTTTT.

There are many counts of this clonotype. This chain joins TRBV20-1 and TRBJ2-7, with 7 nucleotides matching TRBD2. V shed 0 bases, J shed 0 bases, and the junction held 5 bases outside the gene matches. Germline V gene data show CDR1 as DFQATT and CDR2 as SNEGSKA (reference sequence). The CDR3 is made up of 15 amino acids. The CDR3 reads CSAREIGTISYEQYF. As DNA, the CDR3 is TGCAGTGCTAGAGAAATAGGGACTATCTCCTACGAGCAGTACTTC.

This clonotype was found a few times. The chain links TRBV4-3 to TRBJ2-2, with D unclear. CDR3 length: 16 residues. The V gene lost 4 bases and the J gene lost 0 bases, with 12 bases spanning the gap. CDR1 is LGHNA, CDR2 YSLEER, per germline. The CDR3: CASSPVTEANTGELFF. The CDR3 DNA reads TGCGCCAGCAGCCCCGTCACAGAGGCGAACACCGGGGAGCTGTTTTTT.

The sample holds many counts of this clonotype. V gene TRBV29-1 combines with J gene TRBJ2-5; unclear D gene. CDR1 and CDR2 (germline): SQVTM, ANQGSEA. This CDR3 region has 11 residues. The germline V and J ends were trimmed by 7 bases and 0 bases, with 6 bases remaining between them. For the CDR3, the DNA is TGCAGCGATCGGTACCAAGAGACCCAGTACTTC. Amino acids: CSDRYQETQYF.

This chain uses TRBV2 with TRBJ1-2; D remains unclear. The CDR3 has 15 amino acids. V was cut by 8 bases and J by 1 base, with 17 bases left in between. Germline V gene lookup returns CDR1 SNHLY and CDR2 FYNNEI. The CDR3 here is CASAGRRDFNYGYTF. CDR3 DNA sequence: TGTGCCAGCGCCGGGAGGAGGGATTTTAACTATGGCTACACCTTC.

Regarding this clonotype: The final CDR3 position lacks the conserved phenylalanine or tryptophan, pointing to a likely read error. V usage is TRBV14 and J usage is TRBJ2-5; 10 nucleotides align to TRBD1. CDR1 is SGHDN, CDR2 FVKESK, per germline. The V gene end was trimmed by 3 bases and the J gene end by 5 bases; junction bases not matched to a gene: 15. The CDR3 loop spans 18 amino acids. The CDR3, as DNA: TGTGCCAGCAGCCAGATGCCCCAGGGACAGGGGTTTTGGGAGACCCAGTACCTC. It codes for CASSQMPQGQGFWETQYL.

As to this clonotype: This may come from a read error, since a much larger clone is one base off. The V gene is TRBV12-3 or TRBV12-4, the J gene TRBJ1-1, with D perhaps TRBD1 (6 bases). The CDR3 has 15 residues. CDR3 in amino acids: CASGLTGGAGAEAFF. DNA for the CDR3: TGTGCCAGCGGTTTAACCGGGGGCGCTGGCGCTGAAGCTTTCTTT.

With regard to this clonotype: This sequence may be a read error, since a much larger clone differs from it by one base. CDR3 protein: CSARATAGVDTRYF. The CDR3 nucleotides are TGCAGTGCTAGAGCAACAGCGGGAGTAGATACGCGGTATTTT. The rearrangement links TRBV20-1 to TRBJ2-3; 8 bases are a match to TRBD2. Germline values: CDR1 DFQATT, CDR2 SNEGSKA (reference sequence). CDR3 length: 14 amino acids.

V gene TRBV20-1 combines with J gene TRBJ2-7, with a tentative D call TRBD2 (6 bases). With 5 bases removed from V and 2 bases from J, the gap between germline ends came to 16 bases. Germline V lookup: CDR1 DFQATT, CDR2 SNEGSKA (reference sequence). The CDR3 totals 14 residues. The CDR3 region has the DNA TGCAGTGCTCCGCCACTCGGGGGACCCTACGAGCAGTACTTC. Translating it yields CSAPPLGGPYEQYF.

This clonotype was found once. Germline is not matched at one junction end, which may reflect a read error. The J gene is TRBJ1-1, the V gene TRBV27; a weak D match, TRBD1 (6 bases). This CDR3 is 13 amino acids long. CDR1 and CDR2 (germline): MNHEY, SMNVEV (reference sequence). CDR3 residues: CASSRTETAEAFF. The CDR3, as DNA: TGTGCCAGCAGTCGGACAGAGACCGCTGAAGCTTTTTTT.

This clonotype has a count of ten or more. The chain couples TRBV12-3 or TRBV12-4 to TRBJ2-3, with 9 bases identical to TRBD2. The V gene end was trimmed by 6 bases and the J gene end by 2 bases; junction bases not matched to a gene: 6. CDR3 length: 15 residues. The CDR3 loop is CASRRLAETTDTQYF. The CDR3 coding sequence is TGTGCCAGCAGAAGACTAGCGGAGACCACAGATACGCAGTATTTT.

This clonotype occurred many times. The J gene is TRBJ2-4, the V gene TRBV4-1; 7 bases fit TRBD1. The CDR3 extends over 15 amino acids. The germline V gene encodes CDR1 MGHRA and CDR2 YSYEKL. V lost 5 bases and J lost 0; bases outside the gene matches: 4. Here the CDR3 DNA reads TGCGCCAGCAGCTTCGACAGGGTAGCCAAAAACATTCAGTACTTC. Translating it yields CASSFDRVAKNIQYF.